Shown below are 20 T cell receptor beta chains from a single sample sequenced in a study of T cells in tuberculosis. Data came from immunoSEQ multiplex PCR; TCRdb stores just in-frame clones and leaves some out. The data hold roughly 61,000 clones, with roughly 90% observed a single time. Thawed, overnight-rested PBMC were stained with GMM-loaded CD1B tetramer, viability dye and anti-CD3, then sorted. C32 glucose monomycolate from Rhodococcus equi was loaded onto the CD1B tetramers. Sequencing input: CD1b-GMM tetramer-negative cells sorted from PBMCs. The receptors here all came from an adult woman with latent tuberculosis.

The chain combines TRBV5-1 with TRBJ2-7; TRBD2 aligns across 8 bases. The V gene's germline CDR1 is SGHRS and CDR2 YFSETQ. The CDR3 is made up of 17 amino acids. Trimming cost V 2 bases and J 2 bases; bases outside gene matches: 12. As DNA, the CDR3 is TGCGCCAGCAGCTTCATCTCCGGGACTAGGACTACCTACGAGCAGTACTTC. Its protein product is CASSFISGTRTTYEQYF.

The J gene is TRBJ1-2, the V gene TRBV19, with a tentative D call TRBD1 (5 bases). Germline V lookup: CDR1 LNHDA, CDR2 SQIVND (reference sequence). The CDR3 consists of 13 residues. V lost 7 bases to trimming and J lost 1 base, with 10 bases between them. Written as DNA, the CDR3 is TGTGCCAGTAAGCCGGGGGGTAACTATGGCTACACCTTC. Translating gives CASKPGGNYGYTF.

In its sample, this clone was seen a few times. V is TRBV5-1 and J is TRBJ2-1; D not certain. Trimming left V 0 bases short and J 6 bases short, with 13 bases between. Germline CDR1 is SGHRS and CDR2 is YFSETQ. The CDR3 sequence is 15 residues long. The CDR3 DNA follows: TGCGCCAGCAGCTTGGTGGCAGGCATTTTCAATGAGCAGTTCTTC. Translating gives CASSLVAGIFNEQFF.

This clone was observed once. The genes are TRBV10-3 and TRBJ2-3; D gene uncertain. Germline loops: CDR1 ENHRY, CDR2 SYGVKD. Trimming cost V 6 bases and J 2 bases, with 15 bases left between them. There are 15 residues in the CDR3. CDR3 bases: TGTGCCATCAGCGATCAGCTGGAGAACACAGATACGCAGTATTTT. It specifies CAISDQLENTDTQYF.

The genes are TRBV27 and TRBJ1-5; 7 bases are a match to TRBD1. The CDR3 sequence is 15 residues long. With 5 bases clipped from V and 4 bases from J, the junction kept 8 bases outside the gene matches. In germline, CDR1 is MNHEY, CDR2 SMNVEV (reference sequence). CDR3 coding DNA: TGTGCCAGCAGTCGCTCTACAGGGGCGAATCAGCCCCAGCATTTT. This codes for CASSRSTGANQPQHF.

The chain is built from TRBV29-1 and TRBJ1-2; tentatively, D is TRBD1 (5 bases). This CDR3 has 14 residues. Trimming shortened V by 5 bases and J by 8 bases, and 21 bases separated the two germline ends. The germline V gene has CDR1 SQVTM and CDR2 ANQGSEA. This chain's CDR3 is CSVKYQGPVGGYTF. DNA of the CDR3: TGCAGCGTTAAATACCAGGGCCCTGTAGGAGGCTACACCTTC.

The V and J genes are TRBV29-1 and TRBJ2-7; possibly TRBD2 for D (5 bases). Germline-derived CDR1 and CDR2 are SQVTM and ANQGSEA. The CDR3 has 13 residues. Trimming cost V 6 bases and J 0 bases, with 12 bases left between them. CDR3 protein: CSVIGEPSYEQYF. The CDR3 region has the DNA TGCAGCGTGATCGGGGAACCCTCCTACGAGCAGTACTTC.

The chain joins TRBV7-9 to TRBJ2-3, with 9 positions matching TRBD2. Per the germline V gene, CDR1 is SEHNR and CDR2 is FQNEAQ (reference sequence). The CDR3 is 15 residues long. J was trimmed by 1 base and V by 2 bases; bases with no gene match: 1. The CDR3 sequence is CASSLIAGGTDTQYF. CDR3 coding DNA: TGTGCCAGCAGCTTAATAGCGGGGGGCACAGATACGCAGTATTTT.

This chain connects TRBV6-5 to TRBJ1-6, with D uncertain. The germline V and J ends were trimmed by 10 bases and 0 bases, with 10 bases remaining between them. Per germline, CDR1 MNHEY and CDR2 SVGAGI. The CDR3 loop spans 14 amino acids. The CDR3 loop reads CATRWSSYNSPLHF. The CDR3 nucleotides read TGTGCCACCCGGTGGAGCTCCTATAATTCACCCCTCCACTTT.

This sequence joins TRBV7-9 and TRBJ2-1, with D unresolved. The V and J ends lost 2 bases and 10 bases respectively, with 6 bases between them. Germline CDR1 SEHNR, CDR2 FQNEAQ (reference sequence). The length of the CDR3 is 11 residues. The CDR3 DNA sequence: TGTGCCAGCAGCTTATTGCAGGAGCAGTTCTTC. Translation: CASSLLQEQFF.

This chain connects TRBV11-3 to TRBJ2-7; the D gene is possibly TRBD2 (5 bases). CDR3 length equals 14 residues. Germline CDR1 and CDR2: SGHNT and YENEEA. V lost 6 bases and J lost 3, with 15 bases in between. CDR3 loop: CASSPGVAVYEQYF. The CDR3 region has the DNA TGTGCCAGCAGTCCCGGGGTAGCCGTCTACGAGCAGTACTTC.

The chain joins TRBV18 to TRBJ2-5; 10 nucleotides match TRBD2. Germline loops: CDR1 KGHSH, CDR2 LQKENI. J was trimmed by 4 bases and V by 3 bases; bases with no gene match: 8. CDR3 length: 16 amino acids. The DNA of the CDR3 is TGTGCCAGCTCACCCCTTAGCGGGGGGCGGGGAGAGACCCAGTACTTC. Translating it yields CASSPLSGGRGETQYF.

The V gene is TRBV5-1, the J gene TRBJ2-5; D gene uncertain. V dropped 4 bases and J dropped 4 bases, with 14 bases sitting between them. The germline V gene has CDR1 SGHRS and CDR2 YFSETQ. The CDR3 sequence is 14 residues long. The CDR3 here is CASSPTPGRETQYF. For the CDR3, the DNA is TGCGCCAGCAGCCCTACGCCGGGTCGAGAGACCCAGTACTTC.

This rearrangement joins TRBV30 to TRBJ1-2, with D possibly being TRBD1 (6 bases). The CDR3 is 13 residues long. Between the trimmed V and J ends, which lost 1 base and 5 bases, there was a span of 11 bases. Germline-derived CDR1 and CDR2 are GTSNPN and SVGIG (reference sequence). The CDR3 bases are TGTGCCTGGAGTGATACAGGGTTTTATGGCTACACCTTC. It codes for CAWSDTGFYGYTF. The variable domain in full, with the rest retrieved from reference TRBV30 and TRBJ1-2, is SQTIHQWPATLVQPVGSPLSLECTVEGTSNPNLYWYRQAAGRGLQLLFYSVGIGQISSEVPQNLSASRPQDRQFILSSKKLLLSDSGFYLCAWSDTGFYGYTFGSGTRLTVV.

The chain is built from TRBV29-1 and TRBJ2-7; 12 bases map to TRBD2. Germline CDR1 and CDR2: SQVTM and ANQGSEA. The CDR3 is 12 residues long. V trimming: 6 bases; J trimming: 4 bases; junction bases outside the gene matches: 1. CDR3: CSVGTSGYEQYF. CDR3 bases: TGCAGCGTGGGGACTAGCGGGTACGAGCAGTACTTC.

This clone was observed a single time. The V gene is TRBV7-2, the J gene TRBJ2-7, with 10 bases matching TRBD2. With V trimmed by 4 bases and J by 1 base, 4 bases remained unmatched. The germline gives CDR1 SGHTA, CDR2 FQGNSA. The CDR3 runs to 15 residues. DNA for the CDR3: TGTGCCAGCAGCTGGACTAGCGGAAGTTCCTACGAGCAGTACTTC. Its protein product is CASSWTSGSSYEQYF. Supplemented by reference TRBV7-2 and TRBJ2-7, the full variable domain reads GAGVSQSPSNKVTEKGKDVELRCDPISGHTALYWYRQSLGQGLEFLIYFQGNSAPDKSGLPSDRFSAERTGGSVSTLTIQRTQQEDSAVYLCASSWTSGSSYEQYFGPGTRLTVT.

V gene TRBV18 combines with J gene TRBJ2-7; 9 bases fit TRBD2. Germline V gives CDR1 KGHSH, CDR2 LQKENI. The CDR3 is 16 residues long. The trim removed 0 bases at V and 6 bases at J, leaving 9 bases unmatched. The CDR3 reads CASSPPRRGGSSEQYF. The CDR3 nucleotides are TGTGCCAGCTCACCACCTCGGCGGGGGGGGTCTTCCGAGCAGTACTTC.

This sequence joins TRBV19 and TRBJ1-3, with D tentatively TRBD1 (6 bases). The germline V gene encodes CDR1 LNHDA and CDR2 SQIVND (reference sequence). CDR3 length: 15 residues. Trimming took off 5 bases at V and 4 bases at J, with 15 bases between the two ends. The CDR3 spells CASSGSWGQGNTIYF. CDR3 DNA: TGTGCCAGTAGTGGATCTTGGGGGCAGGGAAACACCATATATTTT.

Written as DNA, the CDR3 is TGTGCCAGCACTGGGCTACCATACACAGATACGCAGTATTTT. As protein: CASTGLPYTDTQYF. The chain is built from TRBV7-9 and TRBJ2-3, with D hard to call. Trimming removed 7 bases from V and 2 bases from J, with 13 bases in between. Germline V gene lookup returns CDR1 SEHNR and CDR2 FQNEAQ (reference sequence). The CDR3 totals 14 residues.

The gene calls are TRBV27 and TRBJ2-7; 7 nucleotides align to TRBD1. The CDR3 extends over 14 amino acids. With V trimmed by 2 bases and J by 3 bases, 4 bases remained unmatched. From germline, CDR1 is MNHEY and CDR2 SMNVEV (reference sequence). CDR3 nucleotide sequence: TGTGCCAGCAGTTTACCGGGACAGATCTACGAGCAGTACTTC. Translating it yields CASSLPGQIYEQYF.